This is a list of T cell receptor beta chains from one sample in a study of human T cells and chemical hapten exposure. TCRdb processed the RACE reads anew with MiXCR; each CDR3 protein has one entry. The sample consists of 380,000 or so distinct CDR3 sequences, more than 4.5% of them appearing once. The specimen comprised whole blood, sampled in connection with sensitization to the hapten diphenylcyclopropenone (DPC). The receptors here all came from a woman aged 50 to 65 with alopecia areata. Some clones in this sample may be carry-over from other donors' samples. Both conserved end residues are part of each CDR3. The order of the fields is J gene, D gene, V gene, clone size, CDR3 protein, CDR3 DNA. The D gene is left open where the match is weak. Not every row has a clone size; where given, it reads once, few, many or a size class.

j_call: TRBJ1-5; d_call: .; v_call: TRBV29-1; clone_size: many; cdr3_aa: CSVESQEEGWRVENSNQPQHF; cdr3_nt: TGCAGCGTTGAATCCCAAGAAGAGGGCTGGAGAGTCGAGAATAGCAATCAGCCCCAGCATTTT
j_call: TRBJ2-3; d_call: .; v_call: TRBV7-2; clone_size: .; cdr3_aa: CASSSPRSTDTQYF; cdr3_nt: TGTGCCAGCTCTAGCCCTCGAAGCACAGATACGCAGTATTTT
j_call: TRBJ2-4; d_call: TRBD2; v_call: TRBV6-6; clone_size: many; cdr3_aa: CASITSGRDANIQYF; cdr3_nt: TGTGCCAGCATTACTAGCGGGAGGGACGCAAACATTCAGTACTTC
j_call: TRBJ2-3; d_call: .; v_call: TRBV14; clone_size: .; cdr3_aa: CASSQGTVWTDTQYF; cdr3_nt: TGTGCCAGCAGCCAAGGGACAGTCTGGACAGATACGCAGTATTTT
j_call: TRBJ2-5; d_call: .; v_call: TRBV20-1; clone_size: few; cdr3_aa: CSASSAGETQYF; cdr3_nt: TGCAGTGCCTCATCGGCGGGGGAGACCCAGTACTTC
j_call: TRBJ2-7; d_call: TRBD2; v_call: TRBV29-1; clone_size: few; cdr3_aa: CSVEGVAGSREQYF; cdr3_nt: TGCAGCGTTGAAGGAGTAGCGGGGTCGAGGGAGCAGTACTTC
j_call: TRBJ2-2; d_call: TRBD2; v_call: TRBV28; clone_size: many; cdr3_aa: CASSLWQLAGGPGELFF; cdr3_nt: TGTGCCAGCAGTTTATGGCAACTAGCGGGAGGGCCCGGGGAGCTGTTTTTT
j_call: TRBJ1-2; d_call: .; v_call: TRBV4-1; clone_size: few; cdr3_aa: CASSQETGRVDGYTF; cdr3_nt: TGCGCCAGCAGCCAAGAAACAGGCAGGGTCGATGGCTACACCTTC
j_call: TRBJ1-6; d_call: TRBD1; v_call: TRBV3-1; clone_size: many; cdr3_aa: CASSLGQGGNSPLHF; cdr3_nt: TGTGCCAGCAGCCTAGGACAGGGAGGGAATTCACCCCTCCACTTT
j_call: TRBJ2-3; d_call: .; v_call: TRBV20-1; clone_size: many; cdr3_aa: CSAPGPVNTQYF; cdr3_nt: TGCAGTGCCCCGGGGCCAGTGAATACGCAGTATTTT
j_call: TRBJ1-1; d_call: .; v_call: TRBV6-5; clone_size: few; cdr3_aa: CASSPWGGRGTEAFF; cdr3_nt: TGTGCCAGCAGTCCCTGGGGGGGAAGAGGCACTGAAGCTTTCTTT
j_call: TRBJ2-7; d_call: TRBD2; v_call: TRBV11-2; clone_size: many; cdr3_aa: CASSHGTSGPYEQYF; cdr3_nt: TGTGCCAGCAGCCACGGGACTAGCGGACCCTACGAGCAGTACTTC
j_call: TRBJ2-3; d_call: .; v_call: TRBV7-2; clone_size: many; cdr3_aa: CATGLGYSDTQYF; cdr3_nt: TGTGCCACCGGACTCGGGTACTCAGATACGCAGTATTTT
j_call: TRBJ2-1; d_call: TRBD1; v_call: TRBV6-5; clone_size: many; cdr3_aa: CASSPGTDYNEQFF; cdr3_nt: TGTGCCAGCAGTCCCGGGACAGACTACAATGAGCAGTTCTTC
j_call: TRBJ2-7; d_call: .; v_call: TRBV10-3; clone_size: .; cdr3_aa: CAISESRDRYEQYF; cdr3_nt: TGTGCCATCAGTGAGTCGAGGGACCGCTACGAGCAGTACTTC
j_call: TRBJ2-1; d_call: TRBD2; v_call: TRBV6-2/TRBV6-3; clone_size: many; cdr3_aa: CASSRAWGLAGADEQFF; cdr3_nt: TGTGCCAGCAGTCGCGCCTGGGGACTAGCGGGAGCGGATGAGCAGTTCTTC
j_call: TRBJ2-1; d_call: TRBD1; v_call: TRBV7-2; clone_size: many; cdr3_aa: CASSWGTDSYNEQFF; cdr3_nt: TGTGCCAGCAGCTGGGGGACAGACTCCTACAATGAGCAGTTCTTC
j_call: TRBJ2-3; d_call: TRBD2; v_call: TRBV6-2/TRBV6-3; clone_size: .; cdr3_aa: CASSTRTSGDTDTQYF; cdr3_nt: TGTGCCAGCAGTACTCGGACTAGCGGCGACACAGATACGCAGTATTTT
j_call: TRBJ2-7; d_call: .; v_call: TRBV20-1; clone_size: .; cdr3_aa: CSASILRGGEQYF; cdr3_nt: TGCAGTGCTAGTATTCTCAGGGGAGGCGAGCAGTACTTC
j_call: TRBJ1-1; d_call: TRBD1; v_call: TRBV6-5; clone_size: many; cdr3_aa: CASSYTFQGGTEAFF; cdr3_nt: TGTGCCAGCAGTTACACCTTTCAGGGGGGCACTGAAGCTTTCTTT
j_call: TRBJ1-1; d_call: TRBD1; v_call: TRBV10-3; clone_size: many; cdr3_aa: CAIRQETGGTEAFF; cdr3_nt: TGTGCCATCAGACAAGAGACAGGGGGCACTGAAGCTTTCTTT
j_call: TRBJ2-1; d_call: .; v_call: TRBV7-2; clone_size: many; cdr3_aa: CASSSAVLVAYNEQFF; cdr3_nt: TGTGCCAGCAGCTCAGCAGTACTTGTCGCCTACAATGAGCAGTTCTTC
j_call: TRBJ1-3; d_call: .; v_call: TRBV20-1; clone_size: few; cdr3_aa: CSAPSAGASLSGNTIYF; cdr3_nt: TGCAGTGCTCCCTCCGCCGGGGCCTCCCTCTCTGGAAACACCATATATTTT
j_call: TRBJ1-1; d_call: .; v_call: TRBV7-9; clone_size: many; cdr3_aa: CASKREIGWTEAFF; cdr3_nt: TGTGCCAGCAAGAGAGAGATCGGCTGGACTGAAGCTTTCTTT
j_call: TRBJ2-3; d_call: .; v_call: TRBV6-6; clone_size: few; cdr3_aa: CASRSGDFPGTDTQYF; cdr3_nt: TGTGCCAGCAGGTCGGGGGACTTCCCTGGCACAGATACGCAGTATTTT
j_call: TRBJ2-3; d_call: .; v_call: TRBV12-5; clone_size: few; cdr3_aa: CASGFGATDTQYF; cdr3_nt: TGTGCTAGTGGTTTCGGGGCCACAGATACGCAGTATTTT
j_call: TRBJ1-1; d_call: .; v_call: TRBV4-2; clone_size: .; cdr3_aa: CASSPGPLWDTEAFF; cdr3_nt: TGTGCCAGCAGCCCCGGCCCTCTATGGGACACTGAAGCTTTCTTT
j_call: TRBJ2-1; d_call: .; v_call: TRBV3-1; clone_size: few; cdr3_aa: CASSQDLAAEQFF; cdr3_nt: TGTGCCAGCAGCCAAGATCTTGCGGCTGAACAGTTCTTC
j_call: TRBJ2-1; d_call: TRBD1; v_call: TRBV12-3/TRBV12-4; clone_size: few; cdr3_aa: CASRQGDDEQFF; cdr3_nt: TGTGCCAGCAGACAGGGGGACGATGAGCAGTTCTTC
j_call: TRBJ1-3; d_call: TRBD1; v_call: TRBV12-3/TRBV12-4; clone_size: many; cdr3_aa: CASSFGTGGNTIYF; cdr3_nt: TGTGCCAGCAGTTTCGGGACAGGAGGAAACACCATATATTTT
j_call: TRBJ1-2; d_call: .; v_call: TRBV12-3/TRBV12-4; clone_size: many; cdr3_aa: CASSPRGDYGYTF; cdr3_nt: TGTGCCAGCAGTCCACGCGGTGATTATGGCTACACCTTC
j_call: TRBJ2-3; d_call: .; v_call: TRBV20-1; clone_size: .; cdr3_aa: CSARKRGSTDTQYF; cdr3_nt: TGCAGTGCTAGGAAACGGGGTAGCACAGATACGCAGTATTTT
j_call: TRBJ2-3; d_call: .; v_call: TRBV7-9; clone_size: once; cdr3_aa: CASSLDGQGSDTQYF; cdr3_nt: TGTGCCAGCAGCTTAGACGGGCAGGGAAGTGATACGCAGTATTTT
j_call: TRBJ1-1; d_call: .; v_call: TRBV20-1; clone_size: .; cdr3_aa: CSVPYRALTEAFF; cdr3_nt: TGCAGTGTCCCCTACAGGGCCCTCACTGAAGCTTTCTTT
j_call: TRBJ1-6; d_call: .; v_call: TRBV29-1; clone_size: .; cdr3_aa: CSAREGVYNSPLHF; cdr3_nt: TGCAGCGCTCGTGAGGGGGTCTATAATTCACCCCTCCACTTT
j_call: TRBJ2-7; d_call: .; v_call: TRBV18; clone_size: many; cdr3_aa: CASSPNVQGSYEQYF; cdr3_nt: TGTGCCAGCTCACCAAACGTCCAGGGATCCTACGAGCAGTACTTC
j_call: TRBJ2-5; d_call: TRBD2; v_call: TRBV5-1; clone_size: .; cdr3_aa: CASSPGAGGRETQYF; cdr3_nt: TGCGCCAGCAGCCCGGGAGCGGGGGGCAGAGAGACCCAGTACTTC
j_call: TRBJ2-4; d_call: .; v_call: TRBV29-1; clone_size: many; cdr3_aa: CSVEGGLTGNLAKNIQYF; cdr3_nt: TGCAGCGTTGAAGGGGGCCTTACAGGGAATTTAGCCAAAAACATTCAGTACTTC
j_call: TRBJ1-5; d_call: .; v_call: TRBV2; clone_size: many; cdr3_aa: CASSGDRLGNQPQHF; cdr3_nt: TGTGCCAGCAGTGGGGATAGGTTGGGCAATCAGCCCCAGCATTTT
j_call: TRBJ2-3; d_call: TRBD2; v_call: TRBV6-1; clone_size: many; cdr3_aa: CASRLAASTDTQYF; cdr3_nt: TGTGCCAGCAGACTAGCGGCTAGCACAGATACGCAGTATTTT
j_call: TRBJ2-7; d_call: TRBD1; v_call: TRBV6-2/TRBV6-3; clone_size: .; cdr3_aa: CASRGTVRNYEQYF; cdr3_nt: TGTGCCAGCAGAGGGACAGTGAGGAACTACGAGCAGTACTTC
j_call: TRBJ2-1; d_call: TRBD2; v_call: TRBV7-6; clone_size: once; cdr3_aa: CASGSGLASNEQFF; cdr3_nt: TGTGCCAGCGGGTCGGGACTAGCGTCCAATGAGCAGTTCTTC
j_call: TRBJ1-1; d_call: .; v_call: TRBV20-1; clone_size: .; cdr3_aa: CSARIRAANTEAFF; cdr3_nt: TGCAGTGCTAGGATACGGGCGGCGAACACTGAAGCTTTCTTT
j_call: TRBJ2-1; d_call: .; v_call: TRBV7-9; clone_size: many; cdr3_aa: CASRPLGGRGEARNEQFF; cdr3_nt: TGTGCCAGCCGCCCCTTAGGCGGCAGGGGAGAGGCAAGGAATGAGCAGTTCTTC
j_call: TRBJ2-1; d_call: TRBD2; v_call: TRBV6-5; clone_size: many; cdr3_aa: CASSSFPPGLAGGYNEQFF; cdr3_nt: TGTGCCAGCAGTTCCTTCCCACCGGGACTAGCGGGAGGGTACAATGAGCAGTTCTTC
j_call: TRBJ2-3; d_call: TRBD2; v_call: TRBV2; clone_size: .; cdr3_aa: CASSGRAGARGGDTQYF; cdr3_nt: TGTGCCAGCAGTGGCCGAGCGGGAGCCAGAGGGGGAGATACGCAGTATTTT
j_call: TRBJ1-2; d_call: .; v_call: TRBV21-1; clone_size: many; cdr3_aa: CASIPMISRGYTF; cdr3_nt: TGTGCCAGCATTCCTATGATAAGTCGGGGCTACACCTTC
j_call: TRBJ1-5; d_call: .; v_call: TRBV28; clone_size: .; cdr3_aa: CASSLRLRDSNQPQHF; cdr3_nt: TGTGCCAGCAGTTTACGGTTAAGAGATAGCAATCAGCCCCAGCATTTT
j_call: TRBJ2-3; d_call: TRBD2; v_call: TRBV20-1; clone_size: many; cdr3_aa: CSGVAGTDTQYF; cdr3_nt: TGCAGTGGGGTAGCGGGAACAGATACGCAGTATTTT
j_call: TRBJ1-3; d_call: .; v_call: TRBV12-3/TRBV12-4; clone_size: many; cdr3_aa: CASSLYDSIGNTIYF; cdr3_nt: TGTGCCAGCAGCCTCTATGACAGCATTGGAAACACCATATATTTT
j_call: TRBJ1-1; d_call: .; v_call: TRBV29-1; clone_size: many; cdr3_aa: CSVGTVSGTEAFF; cdr3_nt: TGCAGCGTGGGAACAGTATCAGGGACTGAAGCTTTCTTT
j_call: TRBJ2-5; d_call: .; v_call: TRBV5-5; clone_size: .; cdr3_aa: CASSLESVGLLGTQYF; cdr3_nt: TGTGCCAGCAGCTTGGAATCTGTAGGCCTGCTCGGGACCCAGTACTTC
j_call: TRBJ2-1; d_call: .; v_call: TRBV4-3; clone_size: .; cdr3_aa: CASSQAGGAKEQFF; cdr3_nt: TGCGCCAGCAGCCAGGCCGGCGGGGCCAAAGAGCAGTTCTTC
j_call: TRBJ1-6; d_call: .; v_call: TRBV12-3/TRBV12-4; clone_size: few; cdr3_aa: CASSTGQTGVPLHF; cdr3_nt: TGTGCCAGCTCCACCGGACAGACGGGGGTGCCCCTCCACTTT